This is a list of T cell receptor beta chains from one sample in a study of CD8 T cells in ankylosing spondylitis. TCRdb passed the 5' RACE reads through MiXCR, listing each CDR3 protein once. The sample contains roughly 230,000 distinct CDR3 sequences, about 10% of which appear only once. Sequencing used blood, either unsorted or a sorted T cell fraction (not recorded which). Receptor source: a male donor with ankylosing spondylitis or in good health (not recorded which). CDR3s include the opening cysteine and the closing phenylalanine or tryptophan. D genes are given only for firm matches. Size values are once, few and many counts, or a class for expanded clones, and some rows have none.

d_call,j_call,v_call,cdr3_length,clone_size,cdr3_aa,cdr3_nt
TRBD1,TRBJ1-3,TRBV7-2,16,-,CASSSAGGFSGNTIYF,TGTGCCAGCAGCTCGGCAGGGGGCTTCTCTGGAAACACCATATATTTT
TRBD1,TRBJ1-5,TRBV30,16,few,CAWSKGLQGDNQPQHF,TGTGCCTGGAGTAAGGGCCTACAGGGGGACAATCAGCCCCAGCATTTT
TRBD2,TRBJ2-1,TRBV20-1,15,-,CSAPSLADTDNEQFF,TGCAGTGCGCCCTCCCTAGCGGACACAGACAATGAGCAGTTCTTC
-,TRBJ1-2,TRBV20-1,14,many,CSAREIEENYGYTF,TGCAGTGCTAGAGAGATTGAGGAAAACTATGGCTACACCTTC
-,TRBJ1-1,TRBV7-9,15,-,CASSLAGTLNTEAFF,TGTGCCAGCAGCTTAGCGGGGACATTGAACACTGAAGCTTTCTTT
TRBD2,TRBJ2-4,TRBV5-1,17,many,CASSLELAGAQAHIQYF,TGCGCCAGCAGCTTGGAACTAGCGGGAGCGCAAGCCCACATTCAGTACTTC
TRBD2,TRBJ2-3,TRBV5-1,18,many,CASSPSSGGLASTDTQYF,TGCGCCAGCAGCCCGTCTAGCGGGGGACTCGCTAGCACAGATACGCAGTATTTT
-,TRBJ1-2,TRBV30,13,few,CAWSPGTLNGYTF,TGTGCCTGGAGCCCCGGGACTCTCAATGGCTACACCTTC
TRBD2,TRBJ2-5,TRBV5-1,18,-,CASSSLWGSGRDQETQYF,TGCGCCAGCAGCTCCCTCTGGGGTAGCGGGAGGGACCAAGAGACCCAGTACTTC
-,TRBJ1-4,TRBV20-1,15,-,CSASFGGGTNEKLFF,TGCAGTGCTAGCTTCGGGGGCGGCACTAATGAAAAACTGTTTTTT
TRBD2,TRBJ2-5,TRBV6-4,15,-,CASSDSSGGQETQYF,TGTGCCAGCAGTGACTCTAGCGGGGGGCAAGAGACCCAGTACTTC
-,TRBJ2-1,TRBV4-2,14,many,CASSQRTLQDEQFF,TGTGCCAGCAGCCAAAGGACCCTCCAGGATGAGCAGTTCTTC
-,TRBJ2-1,TRBV30,17,many,CAWSYTRGWEAYNEQFF,TGTGCCTGGAGTTACACCAGGGGGTGGGAGGCCTACAATGAGCAGTTCTTC
-,TRBJ2-5,TRBV30,14,many,CAWSVLGTQETQYF,TGTGCCTGGAGTGTCCTGGGGACGCAAGAGACCCAGTACTTC
TRBD2,TRBJ2-7,TRBV11-2,15,few,CASSLGGGPSQEQYF,TGTGCCAGCAGCTTAGGCGGGGGGCCCTCGCAGGAGCAGTACTTC
-,TRBJ2-7,TRBV21-1,14,few,CASLGRVLTYEQYF,TGTGCCAGCTTAGGTCGGGTTTTGACCTACGAGCAGTACTTC
-,TRBJ1-1,TRBV7-2,12,many,CASSLGATEAFF,TGTGCCAGCAGTTTAGGGGCCACTGAAGCTTTCTTT
-,TRBJ2-1,TRBV20-1,15,few,CSARFPGPSYNEQFF,TGCAGTGCTAGATTCCCGGGGCCCTCCTACAATGAGCAGTTCTTC
TRBD2,TRBJ2-3,TRBV7-8,16,many,CASSLARAGAADTQYF,TGTGCCAGCAGCTTAGCGCGGGCGGGAGCGGCAGATACGCAGTATTTT
-,TRBJ1-6,TRBV4-1,14,many,CASSQGTYNSPLHF,TGCGCCAGCAGCCAAGGGACCTATAATTCACCCCTCCACTTT
TRBD1,TRBJ2-1,TRBV29-1,13,many,CSWGQGSRNEQFF,TGCAGTTGGGGACAGGGGTCTAGGAATGAGCAGTTCTTC